Sequencing of this TCR beta chain was carried out in a study of T-cell memory formation after mild COVID-19 (dated by TCRdb to about 2021). Concerning the study at large: TCR sequence clusters from the two donors were found to be largely donor specific. T-cell clones expanding and contracting after mild COVID-19 in two donors were tracked by longitudinal TCRalpha and TCRbeta repertoire sequencing. The cohort was made up of two young adult volunteers, one female and one male, who were previously healthy. Overall results and qualifications from the work: Balanced CD4/CD8 phenotypes were observed for clones contracting from day 15 to 85, whereas a bias towards CD4+ was observed for a second wave of clones expanding from day 15 to 37. Contracting CD4+ clones turned up mainly in the CM and EM memory subsets, whereas EMRA was where CD8+ clones were enriched. Only a couple of mild cases were covered by the study, and larger cohorts that include severe cases with pre-infection samples were considered necessary. Whether the second-wave clones peaking on day 37 were SARS-CoV-2 specific was not confirmed. Some responding clones were found in pre-infection memory, which suggests that pre-existing cross-reactive memory T cells took part in the SARS-CoV-2 response.

From the cysteine up to the phenylalanine, the CDR3 has a length of 16 residues. Only the CDR3 portion is preserved as DNA: 48 bases, with reading frame beginning at the first base. The V end gives up 2 bases and the J end 4 bases, leaving 10 bases in the junction not matched to a gene. As encoded in the germline V gene (reference sequence), CDR1 is SGHNT while CDR2 is YYREEE. The sequencer was an Illumina NovaSeq 6000. cDNA libraries for TCRalpha and TCRbeta were prepared by 5'RACE using constant-segment primers, with sample barcodes and unique molecular identifiers added. Trizol reagent was used to extract RNA from every sample. Amplification of the libraries took two PCR steps, and the second step added a second sample barcode plus Illumina TruSeq adapters. Sequencing of the libraries was done on an Illumina NovaSeq, producing 2 x 150 bp paired-end reads. For the original study's pipeline: With migec v1.2.7, reads were demultiplexed and then collapsed into UMI-guided consensus sequences. Using mixcr v2.1.11, UMI consensuses were aligned to TRA and TRB V and J templates and then assembled into clonotypes. A clonotype was counted as expanded or contracted only when both edgeR and NoisET called the clonotype significant, with the noise models trained on biological replicates. For edgeR calls, the cutoffs were a false discovery rate-adjusted p below 0.01 and a log2 fold-change threshold of 1. As an exploratory analysis of dynamics, PCA with hierarchical clustering was applied to max-normalized trajectories of the 1000 most abundant clonotypes. Separately sequenced CD4+ and CD8+ repertoires were used to assign a CD4 or CD8 phenotype to each responding clone. The public reads were quality trimmed at Q25 with fastp and then assembled into clones with MiXCR by TCRdb, keeping productive beta chains. Rows are unified per CDR3 protein, each entry keeping the most common DNA and genes. The V and J calls were determined by TCRdb, not by the authors. The sample table contains hundreds of thousands of distinct CDR3 sequences; only one count was recorded for roughly 25% of them. The biggest ten clones account for 12% of the sample.

Ficoll-Paque density gradient centrifugation was the method used to isolate PBMCs. This clonotype was seen a handful of times. The antigen it recognizes is unknown. Per-base quality was not reported, and no clone a single base away is much larger than it. Sequenced: PBMCs or a T cell subset sorted from them (not recorded which). This receptor was identified in an adult woman who had mild COVID-19 (a few samples of this study predate the infection). The sample titles of this study are shuffled in the database, so cell type and time point are left out; the donor was told from shared clones. The chain was built from TRBV5-4 and TRBJ2-3; 7 of the junction bases match TRBD1. CDR3 region: CASSLAFDRAADTQYF. The DNA sequence is TGTGCCAGCAGCTTAGCTTTCGACAGGGCGGCAGATACGCAGTATTTT. With all but the CDR3 taken from the reference TRBV5-4 and TRBJ2-3 genes, the full variable domain is: ETGVTQSPTHLIKTRGQQVTLRCSSQSGHNTVSWYQQALGQGPQFIFQYYREEENGRGNFPPRFSGLQFPNYSSELNVNALELDDSALYLCASSLAFDRAADTQYFGPGTRLTVL.